This T cell receptor beta chain emerged from a study of cytomegalovirus exposure and HLA in healthy donors. Study-level points and caveats: TCR beta sequences reportedly predicted most subjects' HLA-A and HLA-B alleles accurately. A later examination showed that TCR association rates differed by HLA locus, with DRB1 most and HLA-C fewest. Follow-up analysis later connected one missense variant in DCLRE1C with trimming of TCR beta V- and J-genes.

The CDR3 spans 14 residues. Germline CDR1 reads KGHSH; CDR2 reads LQKENI. Trimming removed 4 bases from V and 7 bases from J; junction bases left unmatched: 4. As for this clone: Antigen unknown.

The PCR employed 60 Vbeta primers together with 13 Jbeta primers. Clones were sequenced by immunoSEQ multiplex PCR, and TCRdb holds only the in-frame ones, with some missing. The repertoire holds approximately 240,000 clones, with 82% as singletons. The source is a woman in her thirties or forties in good health and CMV-seropositive. The source material was PBMCs. The rearrangement links TRBV18 to TRBJ1-6; 7 nucleotides line up with TRBD1. This CDR3 reads CASSQGTVNSPLHF. For the CDR3, the DNA is TGTGCCAGCTCACAAGGGACAGTCAATTCACCCCTCCACTTT.